The text below deals with one T cell receptor beta chain. The method was immunoSEQ multiplex PCR; TCRdb's version includes in-frame clones alone and lacks a portion of them. Seen here are more than 7,500 clones, about four fifths observed once, and the top ten hold roughly 5%. The CDR3 sequence is 13 residues long. Trimming took 0 bases from V and 5 from J, leaving 5 bases between them. Germline values: CDR1 LGHNA, CDR2 YNFKEQ. This specimen comes from a study of immune evolution from preneoplasia to lung adenocarcinoma. This receptor was identified in a person between 70 and 80 years old with lung adenocarcinoma. Some clones in this sample may be carry-over from other donors' samples. Sequencing was performed on FFPE minimally invasive lung adenocarcinoma tissue. This rearrangement joins TRBV4-2 to TRBJ1-5; D call uncertain. DNA for the CDR3: TGTGCCAGCAGCCAAGACAGCCATCAGCCCCAGCATTTT. It yields the protein CASSQDSHQPQHF.